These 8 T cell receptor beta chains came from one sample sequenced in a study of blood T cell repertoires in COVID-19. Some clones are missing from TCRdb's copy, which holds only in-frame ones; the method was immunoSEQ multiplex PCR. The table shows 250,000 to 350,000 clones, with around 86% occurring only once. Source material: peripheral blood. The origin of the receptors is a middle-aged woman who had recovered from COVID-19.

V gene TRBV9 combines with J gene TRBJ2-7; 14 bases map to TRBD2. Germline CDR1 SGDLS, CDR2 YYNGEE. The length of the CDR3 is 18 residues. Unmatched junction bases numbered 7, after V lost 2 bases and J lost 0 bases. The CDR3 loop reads CASSVGTSGSLGSYEQYF. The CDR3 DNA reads TGTGCCAGCAGCGTCGGGACTAGCGGGAGCTTGGGCTCCTACGAGCAGTACTTC.

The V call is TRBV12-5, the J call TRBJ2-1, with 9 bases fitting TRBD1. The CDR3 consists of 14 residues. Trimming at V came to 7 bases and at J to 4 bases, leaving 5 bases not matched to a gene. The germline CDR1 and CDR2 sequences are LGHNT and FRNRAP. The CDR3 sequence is CASVRDRVYNEQFF. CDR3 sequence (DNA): TGTGCTAGTGTACGGGACAGGGTTTACAATGAGCAGTTCTTC.

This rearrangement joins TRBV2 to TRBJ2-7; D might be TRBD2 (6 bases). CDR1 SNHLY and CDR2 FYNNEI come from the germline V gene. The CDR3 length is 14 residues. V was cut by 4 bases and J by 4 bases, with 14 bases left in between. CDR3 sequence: CASSGKEGIYEQYF. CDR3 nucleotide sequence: TGTGCCAGCAGTGGAAAGGAGGGGATTTACGAGCAGTACTTC.

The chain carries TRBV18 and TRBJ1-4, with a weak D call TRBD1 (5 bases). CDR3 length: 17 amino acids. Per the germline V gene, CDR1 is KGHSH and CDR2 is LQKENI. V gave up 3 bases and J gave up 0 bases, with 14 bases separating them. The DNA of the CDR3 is TGTGCCAGCTCACCCTGGGCAGGGATGGCAACTAATGAAAAACTGTTTTTT. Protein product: CASSPWAGMATNEKLFF.

Here the CDR3 reads CASSSTLAGGTSGDTQYF. The CDR3 DNA reads TGCGCCAGCAGCTCGACCTTAGCGGGAGGGACCAGTGGAGATACGCAGTATTTT. V gene TRBV5-1 combines with J gene TRBJ2-3; the match to TRBD2 covers 11 bases. This CDR3 has 18 residues. Germline lookup yields CDR1 SGHRS and CDR2 YFSETQ. J lost 5 bases, V lost 3 bases, and 14 bases had no gene match.

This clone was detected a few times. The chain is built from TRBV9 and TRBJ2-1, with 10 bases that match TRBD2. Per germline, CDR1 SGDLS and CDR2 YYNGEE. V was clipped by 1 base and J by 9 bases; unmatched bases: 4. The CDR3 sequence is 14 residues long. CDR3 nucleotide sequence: TGTGCCAGCAGCGTATTAGCGGGAGGTGGTGAGCAGTTCTTC. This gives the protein CASSVLAGGGEQFF.

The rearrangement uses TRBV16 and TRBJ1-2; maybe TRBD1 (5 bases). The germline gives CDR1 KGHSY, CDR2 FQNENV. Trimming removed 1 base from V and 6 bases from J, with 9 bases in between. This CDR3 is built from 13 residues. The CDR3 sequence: CASSQFSTDGYTF. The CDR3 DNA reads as TGTGCCAGCAGCCAATTCTCGACAGATGGCTACACCTTC.

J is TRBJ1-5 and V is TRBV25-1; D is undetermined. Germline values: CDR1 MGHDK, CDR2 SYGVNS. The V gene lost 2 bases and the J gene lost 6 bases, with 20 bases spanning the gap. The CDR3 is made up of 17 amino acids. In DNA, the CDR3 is TGTGCCAGCAGTGAAAGACGGACTGATGAGATCGTTCAGCCCCAGCATTTT. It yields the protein CASSERRTDEIVQPQHF.